The 3 T cell receptor beta chains presented below share a single source sample, sequenced in a study of blood T cell repertoires in COVID-19. Generated by immunoSEQ multiplex PCR, the TCRdb table keeps only in-frame clones and is missing some. The sample lists about 210,000 clones, 84% occurring once. The material sequenced was peripheral blood. The receptors come from a woman aged 80 or older with COVID-19, enrolled during active disease.

The chain links TRBV5-1 to TRBJ2-7; D may be TRBD2 (6 bases). Germline CDR1 SGHRS, CDR2 YFSETQ. The CDR3 sequence is 15 residues long. The germline V and J ends were trimmed by 2 bases and 0 bases, with 12 bases remaining between them. The CDR3 is CASSLGQGGSYEQYF. In DNA, the CDR3 is TGCGCCAGCAGCTTAGGGCAGGGAGGCTCCTACGAGCAGTACTTC.

V usage is TRBV9 and J usage is TRBJ2-3, with 8 bases identical to TRBD2. V was pared by 0 bases and J by 4 bases, with 4 bases of the junction left unmatched. Germline loops: CDR1 SGDLS, CDR2 YYNGEE. The CDR3 has 15 amino acids. The CDR3 nucleotides are TGTGCCAGCAGCGTAGCGGGGGGGCCTCCAGATACGCAGTATTTT. Its translation: CASSVAGGPPDTQYF. The full variable domain, completed using reference TRBV9 and TRBJ2-3, is DSGVTQTPKHLITATGQRVTLRCSPRSGDLSVYWYQQSLDQGLQFLIQYYNGEERAKGNILERFSAQQFPDLHSELNLSSLELGDSALYFCASSVAGGPPDTQYFGPGTRLTVL.

The rearrangement links TRBV9 to TRBJ1-1, with D unclear. There are 14 residues in the CDR3. With 3 bases removed from V and 6 bases from J, the gap between germline ends came to 15 bases. CDR1 is SGDLS, CDR2 YYNGEE, per germline. CDR3 in amino acids: CASSGQGRTSEAFF. The CDR3 DNA reads as TGTGCCAGCAGCGGACAAGGGAGGACCTCTGAAGCTTTCTTT.